Presented here are 2 T cell receptor beta chains from one specimen sequenced in a study of T cell changes during pregnancy in multiple sclerosis. Sequencing was performed with immunoSEQ multiplex PCR; in TCRdb, only in-frame clones are kept and a portion is missing. Among more than 80,000 clones, about 92% were seen once, and the ten largest hold more than 1.5%. The sequences come from peripheral blood, collected in the first trimester of pregnancy. Source of these receptors: a female donor with multiple sclerosis, enrolled in a pregnancy study.

This chain connects TRBV28 to TRBJ2-1, with 8 positions matching TRBD1. The CDR3 length is 16 residues. V was clipped by 3 bases and J by 7 bases; unmatched bases: 11. From germline, CDR1 is MDHEN and CDR2 SYDVKM. The CDR3 DNA sequence: TGTGCCAGCAGTTTCCCGGGACAGGTCACGGGGAATGAGCAGTTCTTC. Amino acids: CASSFPGQVTGNEQFF.

This clone occurred a few times. V and J are TRBV29-1 and TRBJ1-1; D perhaps matches TRBD1 (5 bases). The V gene's germline CDR1 is SQVTM and CDR2 ANQGSEA. V was trimmed by 4 bases and J by 1 base, leaving 10 bases between them. The length of the CDR3 is 13 residues. This chain's CDR3 is CSVVYRWNTEAFF. CDR3 sequence (DNA): TGCAGCGTTGTCTACAGGTGGAACACTGAAGCTTTCTTT.